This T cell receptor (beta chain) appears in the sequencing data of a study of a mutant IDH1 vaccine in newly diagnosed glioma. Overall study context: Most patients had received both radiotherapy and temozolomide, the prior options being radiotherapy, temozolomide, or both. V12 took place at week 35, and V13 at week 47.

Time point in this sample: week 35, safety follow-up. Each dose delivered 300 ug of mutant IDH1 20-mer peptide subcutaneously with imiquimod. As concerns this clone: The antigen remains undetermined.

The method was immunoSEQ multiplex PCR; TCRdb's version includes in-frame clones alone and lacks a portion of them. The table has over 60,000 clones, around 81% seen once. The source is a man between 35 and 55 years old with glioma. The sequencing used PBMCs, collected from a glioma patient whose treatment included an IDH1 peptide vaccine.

The CDR3 region is CATHRGQGGYTF. In DNA, the CDR3 is TGTGCCACCCACAGGGGGCAGGGAGGCTACACCTTC. The chain couples TRBV6-5 to TRBJ1-2; TRBD1 agrees at 9 bases. The junction had 8 bases not matched to a gene; V was cut back by 10 bases and J by 8 bases. CDR1 is MNHEY, CDR2 SVGAGI, per germline. CDR3 size: 12 residues.